This record looks at one T cell receptor (beta chain) sequence and its context. The antigen remains unidentified. The data were obtained in a study of T cell responses to AZD1222 COVID-19 vaccine. The CDR3 totals 11 residues. V was pared by 7 bases and J by 4 bases, with 7 bases between. Study outcomes and limitations: Dominant CD4 TCR responses targeted spike regions 160-218 and 743-854.

Profiling relied on immunoSEQ multiplex PCR, and the TCRdb table lists in-frame clones only, not all of them. The sample lists 200,000 to 300,000 clones, more than 85% occurring once. Specimen: peripheral blood, collected on day 0 of AZD1222 vaccination. The chain recombines TRBV12-3 or TRBV12-4 with TRBJ1-1; D is uncertain. The sequence was collected from an adult in good health. The CDR3: CASTSFTEAFF. The DNA for the CDR3 is TGTGCCAGCACCTCTTTCACTGAAGCTTTCTTT.